The 25 T cell receptor beta chains listed next were all sequenced from one sample in a study of OX40 agonist ivuxolimab in advanced cancers. The data were produced by immunoSEQ multiplex PCR, yet TCRdb's version contains in-frame clones alone and is incomplete. Of some 25,000 clones in the sample, around 80% were seen once. Here the sequenced sample was CD4+ or CD8+ T cells sorted from blood, taken in a trial of the OX40 agonist ivuxolimab. These receptors all come from an adult with an advanced solid tumor such as melanoma, head and neck, liver or kidney cancer.

The chain carries TRBV19 and TRBJ1-4, with D maybe TRBD1 (5 bases). Trimming removed 5 bases from V and 7 bases from J, with 17 bases in between. Germline CDR1 is LNHDA and CDR2 is SQIVND (reference sequence). The CDR3 has 15 residues. As DNA, the CDR3 is TGTGCCAGTAGTGAAGGAGGAGGGGACGGTGAAAAACTGTTTTTT. This codes for CASSEGGGDGEKLFF.

This clone was counted a single time. The CDR3, as DNA: TGTGCCAGCAGCTTAGCACAGGGGAGGTCGGCCGGGGAGCTGTTTTTT. Protein: CASSLAQGRSAGELFF. This chain links TRBV7-2 with TRBJ2-2; D possibly corresponds to TRBD1 (7 bases). Germline values: CDR1 SGHTA, CDR2 FQGNSA. This CDR3 is 16 amino acids long. The V end was cut by 0 bases, the J end by 6 bases, with 14 bases between.

The chain uses TRBV30 and TRBJ2-1, with D perhaps being TRBD1 or TRBD2 (5 bases each). The V and J ends lost 5 bases and 6 bases respectively, with 11 bases between them. Germline V gives CDR1 GTSNPN, CDR2 SVGIG (reference sequence). This CDR3 has 12 residues. The CDR3 loop is CAWARGPNEQFF. The CDR3 nucleotides are TGTGCCTGGGCCCGGGGACCCAATGAGCAGTTCTTC.

The rearrangement uses TRBV6-5 and TRBJ1-4; D not resolved. Germline-derived CDR1 and CDR2 are MNHEY and SVGAGI. CDR3 size: 14 residues. The V gene lost 2 bases and the J gene lost 4 bases, with 8 bases spanning the gap. In DNA, the CDR3 is TGTGCCAGCAGTTACACCGGGAATAATGAAAAACTGTTTTTT. As protein: CASSYTGNNEKLFF.

The V and J genes are TRBV5-6 and TRBJ1-5; a weak D match, TRBD1 (6 bases). The germline V gene has CDR1 SGHDT and CDR2 YYEEEE. V lost 4 bases to trimming and J lost 8 bases, with 13 bases between them. CDR3 length: 13 residues. This CDR3 reads CASSQDRNEPQHF. For the CDR3, the DNA is TGTGCCAGCAGCCAGGACAGAAACGAGCCCCAGCATTTT.

The chain joins TRBV13 to TRBJ2-1; 9 bases are shared with TRBD2. The CDR3 runs 15 residues. J gave up 10 bases and V 4 bases, and 11 bases lay outside the gene matches. The V gene's germline CDR1 is PRHDT and CDR2 FYEKMQ (reference sequence). In nucleotides, the CDR3 is TGTGCCAGCAGCTCCCGGAGTAGCGGGAGCGGGGAGCAGTTCTTC. Translating gives CASSSRSSGSGEQFF.

This sequence joins TRBV29-1 and TRBJ2-7, with D perhaps given as TRBD1 or TRBD2 (5 bases each). Looked up from germline, CDR1 is SQVTM and CDR2 is ANQGSEA. The CDR3 has 14 amino acids. V lost 0 bases and J lost 2, with 11 bases in between. The CDR3 DNA reads as TGCAGCGTTGAAGAATCGACGGGGCCCTACGAGCAGTACTTC. Its protein product is CSVEESTGPYEQYF.

V and J are TRBV16 and TRBJ1-4; perhaps TRBD1 as D (5 bases). V lost 0 bases, J lost 12 bases, and 11 bases lay in between. The CDR3 covers 13 residues. Germline V lookup: CDR1 KGHSY, CDR2 FQNENV. The CDR3 is CASSQSRDLELFF. DNA for the CDR3: TGTGCCAGCAGCCAATCGAGGGACTTAGAACTGTTTTTT.

The chain links TRBV7-3 to TRBJ2-1; 13 positions match TRBD2. V was clipped by 3 bases and J by 4 bases; unmatched bases: 0. Looked up from germline, CDR1 is SGHTA and CDR2 is FQGTGA. The CDR3 is made up of 15 amino acids. This CDR3 is CASSLGLAGYNEQFF. The CDR3 nucleotides read TGTGCCAGCAGCTTGGGACTAGCGGGATACAATGAGCAGTTCTTC.

This chain joins TRBV9 and TRBJ1-1; D is unresolved. There are 13 residues in the CDR3. Trimming removed 0 bases at V and 0 bases at J, with 3 bases between. CDR1 is SGDLS, CDR2 YYNGEE, per germline. CDR3 protein: CASSVAMNTEAFF. The CDR3 nucleotides are TGTGCCAGCAGCGTAGCCATGAACACTGAAGCTTTCTTT.

This chain uses TRBV7-2 with TRBJ2-3, with 11 bases aligning to TRBD2. Germline CDR1 SGHTA, CDR2 FQGNSA. V dropped 5 bases and J dropped 5; count of bases not matched to a gene: 6. CDR3 length: 15 residues. The CDR3 DNA reads TGTGCCAGCAGCACCCTAGCGGGAGGTTTAGATACGCAGTATTTT. Translating gives CASSTLAGGLDTQYF.

The genes are TRBV7-6 and TRBJ2-7; 10 nucleotides line up with TRBD1. This CDR3 is 15 amino acids long. CDR1 and CDR2 (germline): SGHVS, FNYEAQ. Trimming cost V 5 bases and J 0 bases; bases outside gene matches: 4. CDR3 bases: TGTGCCAGCAGCCTAGGGACAGGGGTCTCCTACGAGCAGTACTTC. Translation: CASSLGTGVSYEQYF.

This clone has only a few counts. V and J are TRBV28 and TRBJ1-5; no definite D call. The CDR3 consists of 13 residues. The V gene's germline CDR1 is MDHEN and CDR2 SYDVKM. The ends were cut back, 1 base at V and 14 bases at J, with 15 bases in the middle. CDR3 in amino acids: CASSLSASGQEHF. The CDR3, as DNA: TGTGCCAGCAGTTTATCGGCGTCTGGGCAAGAGCATTTT.

The rearrangement links TRBV19 to TRBJ1-2, with 7 bases that match TRBD1. The length of the CDR3 is 13 residues. V lost 5 bases to trimming and J lost 7 bases; unmatched junction nucleotides: 7. The germline gives CDR1 LNHDA, CDR2 SQIVND (reference sequence). This chain's CDR3 is CASSPRQGRGYTF. The CDR3 nucleotides are TGTGCCAGTAGTCCCCGACAGGGTCGTGGCTACACCTTC.

The rearrangement links TRBV9 to TRBJ1-1, with D maybe TRBD1 (6 bases). CDR3 size: 15 residues. Trimming took off 7 bases at V and 0 bases at J, with 16 bases between the two ends. The V gene's germline CDR1 is SGDLS and CDR2 YYNGEE. The CDR3 nucleotides are TGTGCCAGCGGATCCGCAGGGGCCTTGAACACTGAAGCTTTCTTT. Amino acid sequence: CASGSAGALNTEAFF.

The rearrangement uses TRBV29-1 and TRBJ2-4; tentatively, D is TRBD1 (8 bases). Germline CDR1 reads SQVTM; CDR2 reads ANQGSEA. This CDR3 comprises 14 residues. Between the trimmed V and J ends, which lost 3 bases and 9 bases, there was a span of 18 bases. The CDR3 sequence is CSVEGRDRRGIQYF. The CDR3 coding sequence is TGCAGCGTTGAGGGGAGGGACAGGAGGGGCATTCAGTACTTC.

This chain uses TRBV7-2 with TRBJ2-7; 8 nucleotides match TRBD2. Germline V gene data show CDR1 as SGHTA and CDR2 as FQGNSA. This CDR3 has 16 amino acids. The V and J ends lost 1 base and 0 bases, in that order; junction bases with no gene match: 5. Written as DNA, the CDR3 is TGTGCCAGCAGCTTAGGGCCGGGAGGGGGCTCCTACGAGCAGTACTTC. Its translation is CASSLGPGGGSYEQYF.

In this sample, this clone turned up a few times. The J gene is TRBJ2-1, the V gene TRBV4-2, with a tentative D call TRBD2 (5 bases). The germline V gene encodes CDR1 LGHNA and CDR2 YNFKEQ. The CDR3 runs to 17 residues. The ends were cut back, 0 bases at V and 4 bases at J, with 16 bases in the middle. CDR3 loop: CASSQESFWTAYNEQFF. CDR3 DNA sequence: TGTGCCAGCAGCCAAGAATCATTTTGGACTGCTTACAATGAGCAGTTCTTC.

This clone was counted a few times. The genes are TRBV6-1 and TRBJ1-1; D gene uncertain. The CDR3 has 12 residues. Germline V gene sequence: CDR1 MNHNS, CDR2 SASEGT. Between the trimmed V and J ends, which lost 6 bases and 3 bases, there was a span of 8 bases. The CDR3 DNA is TGTGCCAGCAGCTGGGGATACACTGAAGCTTTCTTT. It translates to CASSWGYTEAFF.

This chain connects TRBV10-3 to TRBJ1-5; 8 bases align to TRBD1. The CDR3 length is 13 residues. CDR1 ENHRY and CDR2 SYGVKD come from the germline V gene. Germline trimming cut 7 bases from V and 5 bases from J; bases unmatched to any gene: 4. The CDR3, as DNA: TGTGCCATCACCAAGGACAGGGATCAGCCCCAGCATTTT. The encoded protein is CAITKDRDQPQHF.

The chain recombines TRBV5-1 with TRBJ2-5; D is tentatively TRBD1 or TRBD2 (6 bases each). Per the germline V gene, CDR1 is SGHRS and CDR2 is YFSETQ. This CDR3 has 15 amino acids. V lost 2 bases to trimming and J lost 2 bases, with 13 bases between them. The CDR3 sequence: CASSLGGSLQETQYF. CDR3 coding DNA: TGCGCCAGCAGCTTAGGGGGGAGCTTACAAGAGACCCAGTACTTC.

This clone has more than one count but fewer than ten. The chain employs TRBV28 and TRBJ2-5; 12 positions match TRBD2. The germline CDR1 and CDR2 sequences are MDHEN and SYDVKM. J gave up 2 bases and V 5 bases, and 3 bases lay outside the gene matches. The CDR3 runs to 15 residues. Here the CDR3 DNA reads TGTGCCAGCAGTGGACTAGCGGGATATCAAGAGACCCAGTACTTC. Amino acids: CASSGLAGYQETQYF. The complete variable domain, with remaining parts taken from reference TRBV28 and TRBJ2-5, reads DVKVTQSSRYLVKRTGEKVFLECVQDMDHENMFWYRQDPGLGLRLIYFSYDVKMKEKGDIPEGYSVSREKKERFSLILESASTNQTSMYLCASSGLAGYQETQYFGPGTRLLVL.

In its sample, this clone was seen a few times. The chain couples TRBV10-3 to TRBJ1-3; a possible D gene is TRBD1 (6 bases). Trimming removed 6 bases from V and 6 bases from J, with 12 bases in between. This CDR3 has 13 residues. Germline V lookup: CDR1 ENHRY, CDR2 SYGVKD. CDR3 region: CAISPQGENTIYF. The CDR3 DNA is TGTGCCATCAGCCCACAGGGCGAAAACACCATATATTTT.

Only a few counts were recorded for this clone. This sequence joins TRBV5-4 and TRBJ1-6, with TRBD1 matching 7 bases. Trimming took 2 bases from V and 9 from J; bases not matched to a gene: 8. This CDR3 has 15 amino acids. CDR1 and CDR2 (germline): SGHNT, YYREEE (reference sequence). For the CDR3, the DNA is TGTGCCAGCAGCTTCGACAGGGCGAGGGGTTCACCCCTCCACTTT. Translation gives CASSFDRARGSPLHF.

The chain uses TRBV4-2 and TRBJ2-5, with 9 bases fitting TRBD1. After removal of 0 bases from V and 5 bases from J, the junction contained 13 bases not matched to a gene. The CDR3 consists of 18 residues. Germline V gene sequence: CDR1 LGHNA, CDR2 YNFKEQ. This CDR3 reads CASSQDLVPGQGRETQYF. The CDR3, as DNA: TGTGCCAGCAGCCAAGATCTTGTCCCGGGACAGGGAAGGGAGACCCAGTACTTC.